This TCR beta chain emerged from a study of sequential checkpoint blockade in melanoma. On the study more broadly: First-line arms were nivolumab then ipilimumab, or the reverse, randomized 1:1. Maintenance nivolumab came after either treatment sequence.

V shed 3 bases and J 5 bases; nucleotides not matched to a gene: 7. Looked up from germline, CDR1 is SGHNT and CDR2 is YYREEE (reference sequence). This CDR3 contains 15 residues. Treatment here: randomized to nivolumab then ipilimumab (arm A) or the reverse (arm B). DNA-damaging chemotherapy had not been given to any patient beforehand. PBMC sorting kept live CD3+CD8+ cells without CD19 or CD56. Profiled with immunoSEQ multiplex PCR; TCRdb holds only in-frame clones, not every one. The table includes some 20,000 clones, over 70% detected once. The clonotype was recovered from a human donor with melanoma. Sequencing used CD8+ T cells sorted from blood (inferred from file names), obtained from a patient given nivolumab and ipilimumab in sequence. The chain combines TRBV5-4 with TRBJ2-3, with TRBD1 matching 9 bases. Written as DNA, the CDR3 is TGTGCCAGCAGCTCGGGACAGGGTGAATTAGATACGCAGTATTTT. Its translation: CASSSGQGELDTQYF.